These T cell receptor beta chains were read from a single sample in a study of T cell repertoires in cytomegalovirus infection. TCRdb ran MiXCR on the reads and lists one entry per CDR3 protein. The sample contains some 900,000 distinct CDR3 sequences, approximately 32% of which appear only once. The antigens these receptors bind are not known. The sequenced sample was cultured CD8+ T cells from PBMCs, obtained from culture after CMV antigen stimulation. These TCRs come from a human donor in good health (CMV status not recorded). Some clones in this sample may be carry-over from other donors' samples. Each CDR3 is given with its conserved first and last residue. Fields, in order: V gene, J gene, D gene, clone size, CDR3 protein, CDR3 DNA. A D gene is named only where the DNA matches it firmly. A clone size is listed for some rows: how often the clone was seen (once, few, many), or a class if it is expanded.

V gene: TRBV7-2
J gene: TRBJ2-1
D gene: .
clone size: few
CDR3 protein: CASSFSPAITWRGPFF
CDR3 DNA: TGTGCCAGCAGCTTTTCCCCCGCTATAACTTGGAGGGGTCCGTTCTTC

V gene: TRBV11-3
J gene: TRBJ2-2
D gene: .
clone size: .
CDR3 protein: CVSSLPLGGPTGELFF
CDR3 DNA: TGTGTCAGCAGCTTACCTTTAGGGGGTCCCACCGGGGAGCTGTTTTTT

V gene: TRBV12-5
J gene: TRBJ2-1
D gene: .
clone size: few
CDR3 protein: CASGVEPYNEQFF
CDR3 DNA: TGTGCTAGTGGTGTCGAACCCTACAATGAGCAGTTCTTC

V gene: TRBV27
J gene: TRBJ2-5
D gene: TRBD1
clone size: once
CDR3 protein: CASSDNPGQGIETQYF
CDR3 DNA: TGTGCCAGCAGTGACAATCCGGGACAGGGTATAGAGACCCAGTACTTC

V gene: TRBV27
J gene: TRBJ2-3
D gene: .
clone size: .
CDR3 protein: CASSLLSQFSTDTQYF
CDR3 DNA: TGTGCCAGCAGTTTATTATCTCAGTTTAGCACAGATACGCAGTATTTT

V gene: TRBV6-2/TRBV6-3
J gene: TRBJ1-1
D gene: .
clone size: few
CDR3 protein: CASSARNMNTEAFF
CDR3 DNA: TGTGCCAGCAGTGCCCGCAACATGAACACTGAAGCTTTCTTT

V gene: TRBV6-8
J gene: TRBJ2-1
D gene: .
clone size: once
CDR3 protein: CASSGGGGFWNEQFF
CDR3 DNA: TGTGCCAGCAGTGGTGGGGGCGGATTTTGGAATGAGCAGTTCTTC

V gene: TRBV4-2
J gene: TRBJ1-6
D gene: .
clone size: few
CDR3 protein: CASSQNQEYNSPLHF
CDR3 DNA: TGTGCCAGCAGCCAAAATCAGGAATATAATTCACCCCTCCACTTT

V gene: TRBV6-5
J gene: TRBJ2-5
D gene: TRBD2
clone size: .
CDR3 protein: CASSYSARGGIRTQYF
CDR3 DNA: TGTGCCAGCAGTTACTCGGCTCGGGGGGGGATAAGGACCCAGTACTTC

V gene: TRBV28
J gene: TRBJ2-1
D gene: .
clone size: .
CDR3 protein: CASSYPRTRSSSYNEQFF
CDR3 DNA: TGTGCCAGCAGTTATCCCCGGACTCGTTCAAGCTCCTACAATGAGCAGTTCTTC

V gene: TRBV29-1
J gene: TRBJ1-5
D gene: .
clone size: .
CDR3 protein: CSVPGGYGQPQHF
CDR3 DNA: TGCAGCGTCCCCGGGGGATACGGTCAGCCCCAGCATTTT

V gene: TRBV7-2
J gene: TRBJ1-6
D gene: .
clone size: many
CDR3 protein: CASSPHYRDTLHSPLHF
CDR3 DNA: TGTGCCAGCAGCCCACATTACCGGGACACCCTTCATTCACCCCTCCACTTT

V gene: TRBV7-9
J gene: TRBJ2-3
D gene: TRBD2
clone size: few
CDR3 protein: CASSFIQRGTDTQYF
CDR3 DNA: TGTGCCAGCAGCTTCATCCAGCGGGGGACAGATACGCAGTATTTT

V gene: TRBV24-1
J gene: TRBJ1-2
D gene: .
clone size: .
CDR3 protein: CATSDSRWPYGYTF
CDR3 DNA: TGTGCCACCAGTGACTCCCGGTGGCCGTATGGCTACACCTTC

V gene: TRBV7-9
J gene: TRBJ2-7
D gene: .
clone size: .
CDR3 protein: CASSLTRQPINAYEQYF
CDR3 DNA: TGTGCCAGCAGCTTAACCAGACAGCCGATAAACGCCTACGAGCAGTACTTC

V gene: TRBV12-3/TRBV12-4
J gene: TRBJ1-3
D gene: .
clone size: few
CDR3 protein: CASSPAGLGNTIYF
CDR3 DNA: TGTGCCAGCAGTCCGGCAGGGCTGGGAAACACCATATATTTT

V gene: TRBV7-8
J gene: TRBJ2-4
D gene: TRBD2
clone size: many
CDR3 protein: CASSFATSGDPMWAKNIQYF
CDR3 DNA: TGTGCCAGCAGCTTCGCGACTAGCGGGGACCCCATGTGGGCCAAAAACATTCAGTACTTC

V gene: TRBV12-3/TRBV12-4
J gene: TRBJ2-7
D gene: .
clone size: .
CDR3 protein: CASTWGGQTYEQYF
CDR3 DNA: TGTGCCAGCACCTGGGGGGGACAGACCTACGAGCAGTACTTC

V gene: TRBV3-1
J gene: TRBJ2-1
D gene: .
clone size: .
CDR3 protein: CASSQATGETNEQFF
CDR3 DNA: TGTGCCAGCAGCCAGGCAACGGGGGAGACCAATGAGCAGTTCTTC

V gene: TRBV7-9
J gene: TRBJ2-1
D gene: TRBD2
clone size: .
CDR3 protein: CASSWTSGGEDEQFF
CDR3 DNA: TGTGCCAGCAGTTGGACTAGCGGGGGGGAGGATGAGCAGTTCTTC

V gene: TRBV6-5
J gene: TRBJ1-4
D gene: .
clone size: many
CDR3 protein: CASSPQGHNEKLFF
CDR3 DNA: TGTGCCAGCAGTCCTCAGGGACATAATGAAAAACTGTTTTTT

V gene: TRBV4-1
J gene: TRBJ1-1
D gene: .
clone size: .
CDR3 protein: CASSQGLENTKAFF
CDR3 DNA: TGCGCCAGCAGCCAGGGGTTGGAGAACACTAAAGCTTTCTTT

V gene: TRBV7-8
J gene: TRBJ2-1
D gene: TRBD1
clone size: once
CDR3 protein: CASSSPSGQGYGDEQFF
CDR3 DNA: TGTGCCAGCAGCTCTCCCAGTGGACAGGGATATGGGGATGAGCAGTTCTTC

V gene: TRBV19
J gene: TRBJ2-1
D gene: TRBD2
clone size: few
CDR3 protein: CATTTGTSGLNEQFF
CDR3 DNA: TGTGCCACTACGACCGGGACTAGCGGACTTAATGAGCAGTTCTTC

V gene: TRBV7-9
J gene: TRBJ1-1
D gene: .
clone size: .
CDR3 protein: CASVLMGAEAFF
CDR3 DNA: TGTGCCAGCGTCCTCATGGGCGCTGAAGCTTTCTTT

V gene: TRBV7-6
J gene: TRBJ1-1
D gene: .
clone size: few
CDR3 protein: CASSQRGGFDTEAFF
CDR3 DNA: TGTGCCAGCAGCCAAAGGGGGGGCTTTGACACTGAAGCTTTCTTT

V gene: TRBV7-2
J gene: TRBJ2-3
D gene: .
clone size: many
CDR3 protein: CASSLAPGPDTQYF
CDR3 DNA: TGTGCCAGCAGCTTAGCTCCGGGGCCAGATACGCAGTATTTT